This T cell receptor (beta chain) was retrieved from a study of CD8+ T cells in alopecia areata. Broader study findings: Compared with normal scalp, lesional scalp had higher clonality and more expanded CD8+ clones.

V lost 3 bases to trimming and J lost 2 bases, with 15 bases between them. The germline V gene has CDR1 SGHDT and CDR2 YYEEEE. CDR3 size: 15 residues. As regards this clone: Its target is not known.

TCR sequencing used cDNA made by reverse transcription of extracted RNA. The protocol was immunoSEQ multiplex PCR, while the TCRdb copy is restricted to in-frame clones and leaves out a portion. The repertoire holds tens of thousands of clones, with approximately 64% as singletons. Both peripheral blood and punch biopsies of lesional scalp skin were obtained from patients who had alopecia areata. This clonotype was obtained from a human donor with alopecia areata. This rearrangement joins TRBV5-6 to TRBJ2-7; D not resolved. The sequencing here drew on CD8+ T cells sorted from blood, taken at week 0. CDR3 region: CASSSGIVWTYEQYF. DNA for the CDR3: TGTGCCAGCAGCTCTGGGATAGTCTGGACCTACGAGCAGTACTTC.